The clone carrying this T cell receptor beta chain was observed a few times. Its antigen is currently unknown. A read error may produce the germline difference seen at one junction end. Four PCR rounds used nested alpha and beta constant region primers plus the SP2 primer. Alpha and beta constant region primers primed reverse transcription for blood and skin samples. TCRdb called the 5' RACE reads again in MiXCR, with one record for every CDR3 protein. This sample carries some 60,000 distinct CDR3 sequences, 6% to 8% of them seen once, and the ten largest clones take about 8.9%. The sample belongs to a study of naive and memory T cell subsets. This CDR3 is built from 17 residues. CDR1 is MNHNS and CDR2 is SASEGT in the germline V gene. Notes on the study in general: Potentially, T cell activation and differentiation skew this RNA-based measurement.

An oligonucleotide containing a UMI was ligated to the 3' end of TCR cDNA. Whole-blood samples were 2.5 to 3 ml of peripheral blood from healthy adult volunteers. Input was about 1 to 1000 ng of DNase-treated total RNA without cell sorting. The TCR comes from a female donor in good health. J is TRBJ1-2 and V is TRBV6-1; tentatively, D is TRBD1 (5 bases). This CDR3 is CATQAPLRVPGNYGDTF. CDR3 nucleotides: TGTGCCACCCAGGCGCCCCTCAGGGTTCCGGGTAACTATGGCGACACCTTC.